Below are 23 T cell receptor beta chains sequenced from a single sample in a study of blood T cell repertoires in COVID-19. Repertoires were generated with immunoSEQ multiplex PCR, while TCRdb's copy carries only in-frame clones and drops some. The data show 180,000 or so clones, 60% to 80% seen once. The sequencing sample was made of PBMCs or T cells enriched from blood (not recorded which). These receptor sequences come from a man aged 55 to 70 who had been exposed to COVID-19.

The V gene is TRBV6-5, the J gene TRBJ2-6, with D unresolved. V lost 8 bases and J 4 bases, leaving 15 bases between the germline ends. The CDR3 totals 15 residues. Germline CDR1 MNHEY, CDR2 SVGAGI. As DNA, the CDR3 is TGTGCCAGCTCGCACAGTCTTCCGGGGGCCAACGTCCTGACTTTC. As protein: CASSHSLPGANVLTF.

This clone showed up just once. This chain connects TRBV18 to TRBJ2-3; D remains ambiguous. CDR1 KGHSH and CDR2 LQKENI come from the germline V gene. Trimming stripped 0 bases from V and 6 bases from J, with 7 bases between. The CDR3 has 13 amino acids. The CDR3 DNA reads as TGTGCCAGCTCACCACCTCCCGGGGATACGCAGTATTTT. It encodes CASSPPPGDTQYF.

The chain links TRBV30 to TRBJ1-6, with D maybe TRBD1 (5 bases). Trimming took off 1 base at V and 1 base at J, with 5 bases between the two ends. The CDR3 is 14 amino acids. The germline V gene has CDR1 GTSNPN and CDR2 SVGIG (reference sequence). DNA of the CDR3: TGTGCCTGGAGTGGACAGTCCTATAATTCACCCCTCCACTTT. Protein: CAWSGQSYNSPLHF.

The chain is built from TRBV3-1 (or the pseudogene TRBV3-2) and TRBJ2-7, with D possibly matching TRBD1 (6 bases). This CDR3 contains 17 residues. The germline V gene encodes CDR1 LGHDT and CDR2 YNNKEL (reference sequence). V lost 0 bases and J 0 bases, leaving 15 bases between the germline ends. The CDR3 loop is CASSQDRRQASSYEQYF. The CDR3 DNA reads as TGTGCCAGCAGCCAAGATAGAAGACAGGCCAGCTCCTACGAGCAGTACTTC.

This clone was seen once. The chain has TRBV7-6 and TRBJ2-5, with unresolved D. The CDR3 is made up of 15 amino acids. Germline V CDR1 and CDR2: SGHVS, FNYEAQ. V lost 1 base to trimming and J lost 0 bases, with 9 bases between them. The CDR3: CASSLEGGNQETQYF. The CDR3, as DNA: TGTGCCAGCAGCTTAGAAGGCGGCAACCAAGAGACCCAGTACTTC.

The genes are TRBV19 and TRBJ1-4, with D possibly being TRBD1 (5 bases). The length of the CDR3 is 14 residues. V lost 7 bases to trimming and J lost 8 bases, with 17 bases between them. Germline CDR1 LNHDA, CDR2 SQIVND (reference sequence). In DNA, the CDR3 is TGTGCCAGTACCCTAGCGGGGGAGTACGAAAAACTGTTTTTT. Its translation is CASTLAGEYEKLFF.

The V gene is TRBV12-5, the J gene TRBJ1-2; 9 bases are shared with TRBD1. Looked up from germline, CDR1 is LGHNT and CDR2 is FRNRAP. The CDR3 sequence is 12 residues long. V dropped 9 bases and J dropped 8; count of bases not matched to a gene: 7. CDR3 sequence (DNA): TGTGCTAGCCAACAGGGGGCGATCGGCTACACCTTC. Protein product: CASQQGAIGYTF.

This clone was observed a single time. The chain is built from TRBV6-6 and TRBJ2-2; the D is unclear. V lost 5 bases and J 2 bases, leaving 12 bases between the germline ends. CDR3 length: 15 residues. Germline V gives CDR1 MNHNY, CDR2 SVGAGI (reference sequence). The CDR3 reads CASSLVSGNTGELFF. The CDR3 coding sequence is TGTGCCAGCAGTCTCGTCTCAGGAAACACCGGGGAGCTGTTTTTT.

V is TRBV7-9 and J is TRBJ2-5; 10 nucleotides match TRBD1. The germline CDR1 and CDR2 sequences are SEHNR and FQNEAQ (reference sequence). Trimming cost V 0 bases and J 1 base; bases outside gene matches: 8. CDR3 length equals 18 residues. Written as DNA, the CDR3 is TGTGCCAGCAGCTTAGCCCCAGGGGACAGGGGACGCCAAGAGACCCAGTACTTC. The encoded protein is CASSLAPGDRGRQETQYF.

The gene calls are TRBV6-2 or TRBV6-3 and TRBJ2-1; TRBD2 aligns across 8 bases. This CDR3 is 16 amino acids long. The V and J ends lost 3 bases and 6 bases, in that order; junction bases with no gene match: 10. The germline V gene has CDR1 MNHEY and CDR2 SVGEGT. The CDR3 is CASSYSTLTSVNEQFF. In nucleotides, the CDR3 is TGTGCCAGCAGTTATTCAACCCTGACTAGCGTCAATGAGCAGTTCTTC.

The chain joins TRBV6-5 to TRBJ2-7; the D gene is possibly TRBD1 (5 bases). This CDR3 region has 13 residues. V lost 8 bases to trimming and J lost 4 bases, with 15 bases between them. CDR1 and CDR2 (germline): MNHEY, SVGAGI. The CDR3 region is CASHLSGIYEQYF. In DNA, the CDR3 is TGTGCCAGCCACCTATCAGGGATATACGAGCAGTACTTC.

This chain joins TRBV29-1 and TRBJ1-1; D remains ambiguous. Germline V gene sequence: CDR1 SQVTM, CDR2 ANQGSEA. The CDR3 runs to 11 residues. Deletions cut 1 base from V and 4 bases from J, with 4 bases between. CDR3 coding DNA: TGCAGCGTTGAAGGGGCCACTGAAGCTTTCTTT. Protein: CSVEGATEAFF.

The V gene is TRBV19, the J gene TRBJ2-7; 9 nucleotides match TRBD2. The V and J ends lost 4 bases and 6 bases, in that order; junction bases with no gene match: 4. The CDR3 is 13 residues long. Germline CDR1 LNHDA, CDR2 SQIVND (reference sequence). The CDR3 nucleotides read TGTGCCAGTAGTAGCGGGAGGGCTTTCGAGCAGTACTTC. This encodes CASSSGRAFEQYF.

This clone appeared once. The chain carries TRBV6-2 or TRBV6-3 and TRBJ1-2; no firm D call. V gave up 0 bases and J gave up 6 bases, with 17 bases separating them. CDR1 is MNHEY, CDR2 SVGEGT, per germline. CDR3 length: 16 amino acids. The CDR3 nucleotides are TGTGCCAGCAGTTACTCGAAAGACGGCTCTCGGGATGGCTACACCTTC. It codes for CASSYSKDGSRDGYTF.

CDR3 sequence reads: CATSDQRAGSYGYTF. Here the CDR3 DNA reads TGTGCCACCAGTGATCAGCGGGCAGGGTCCTATGGCTACACCTTC. This chain connects TRBV24-1 to TRBJ1-2; maybe TRBD1 (5 bases). With 3 bases removed from V and 4 bases from J, the gap between germline ends came to 14 bases. Germline-derived CDR1 and CDR2 are KGHDR and SFDVKD. CDR3 length equals 15 residues.

This clone occurred many times. The genes are TRBV5-1 and TRBJ2-1; TRBD2 agrees at 8 bases. The CDR3 consists of 14 residues. Trimming removed 2 bases from V and 6 bases from J; junction bases left unmatched: 4. The germline V gene has CDR1 SGHRS and CDR2 YFSETQ. CDR3 protein: CASSFPSGLNEQFF. The DNA for the CDR3 is TGCGCCAGCAGCTTTCCTAGCGGGCTCAATGAGCAGTTCTTC.

V and J are TRBV30 and TRBJ1-2; unclear D gene. V lost 0 bases and J lost 3, with 8 bases in between. The CDR3 has 13 amino acids. Germline V gene lookup returns CDR1 GTSNPN and CDR2 SVGIG (reference sequence). The CDR3 is CAWSVVVDYGYTF. As DNA, the CDR3 is TGTGCCTGGAGTGTAGTAGTGGACTATGGCTACACCTTC.

This clone was detected many times. The chain carries TRBV27 and TRBJ2-1; no firm D call. CDR1 and CDR2 from the germline V gene are MNHEY and SMNVEV (reference sequence). The CDR3 sequence is 11 residues long. Trimming removed 8 bases at V and 4 bases at J, with 6 bases between. The CDR3 here is CASLYYNEQFF. The CDR3 nucleotides are TGTGCCAGCCTCTATTACAATGAGCAGTTCTTC.

This clone was found once. The rearrangement uses TRBV5-1 and TRBJ2-2; 10 bases agree with TRBD2. Unmatched junction bases numbered 7, after V lost 0 bases and J lost 5 bases. CDR3 size: 17 residues. Germline assignment: CDR1 SGHRS and CDR2 YFSETQ. The CDR3 spells CASSLAVRAGGTGELFF. CDR3 nucleotide sequence: TGCGCCAGCAGCTTGGCCGTGCGAGCGGGAGGGACCGGGGAGCTGTTTTTT. The complete variable domain, with remaining parts taken from reference TRBV5-1 and TRBJ2-2, reads KAGVTQTPRYLIKTRGQQVTLSCSPISGHRSVSWYQQTPGQGLQFLFEYFSETQRNKGNFPGRFSGRQFSNSRSEMNVSTLELGDSALYLCASSLAVRAGGTGELFFGEGSRLTVL.

CDR3 amino acids: CASSQGGLSRNTGELFF. The CDR3 nucleotides are TGCGCCAGCAGCCAGGGGGGACTGAGCCGGAACACCGGGGAGCTGTTTTTT. J is TRBJ2-2 and V is TRBV4-3; a weak D match, TRBD2 (6 bases). From germline, CDR1 is LGHNA and CDR2 YSLEER. The CDR3 is made up of 17 amino acids. V was cut by 3 bases and J by 1 base, with 15 bases left in between.

The J gene is TRBJ2-5, the V gene TRBV10-3; possibly TRBD1 for D (8 bases). Germline V gene data show CDR1 as ENHRY and CDR2 as SYGVKD. This CDR3 is 16 amino acids long. The germline V and J ends were trimmed by 4 bases and 3 bases, with 18 bases remaining between them. The CDR3 here is CAISGPQGGIEETQYF. Written as DNA, the CDR3 is TGTGCCATCAGTGGCCCACAGGGGGGGATAGAAGAGACCCAGTACTTC.

The DNA of the CDR3 is TGCGCCAGCAGCTTGGCCCCGGGGTCCTACAATGAGCAGTTCTTC. As protein: CASSLAPGSYNEQFF. The chain uses TRBV5-1 and TRBJ2-1, with D perhaps TRBD2 (5 bases). Trimming removed 0 bases from V and 1 base from J, with 8 bases in between. The CDR3 loop spans 15 amino acids. Germline-derived CDR1 and CDR2 are SGHRS and YFSETQ.

The CDR3 spells CASSLGGGLTIYF. Written as DNA, the CDR3 is TGCGCCAGCAGCTTGGGTGGAGGGCTCACCATATATTTT. This chain uses TRBV5-1 with TRBJ1-3, with no clear D. Germline CDR1 is SGHRS and CDR2 is YFSETQ. Trimming shortened V by 0 bases and J by 9 bases, and 10 bases separated the two germline ends. The length of the CDR3 is 13 residues.